This T cell receptor beta chain was sequenced for a study of CD8+ T cells in alopecia areata. On the study more broadly: At a dose of 5 to 10 mg twice daily, oral tofacitinib was given to treated patients.

Indicated treatment: oral pan-JAK inhibitor, 5-10 mg twice daily. Obtained from alopecia areata patients were lesional scalp punch biopsies along with peripheral blood. PBMCs yielded sorted CD4+ and CD8+ T cells. This clone was counted once. Its antigen is undetermined. The V and J ends lost 5 bases and 6 bases, in that order; junction bases with no gene match: 4. Germline V CDR1 and CDR2: PRHDT, FYEKMQ (reference sequence). The CDR3 sequence is 12 residues long. Study-level results: Sequencing of scalp samples also includes resident alphabeta T cells from normal skin.

Sequencing templates came from extracted RNA that was reverse transcribed into cDNA. Some clones are missing from TCRdb's copy, which holds only in-frame ones; the method was immunoSEQ multiplex PCR. This table has approximately 180,000 clones, 50% to 65% appearing once. The specimen comprised CD8+ T cells sorted from blood, sampled at week 24, from a patient treated with tofacitinib. The chain links TRBV13 to TRBJ2-7, with 7 bases lining up with TRBD1. This sequence was found in a human donor with alopecia areata. Here the CDR3 DNA reads TGTGCCAGCAGCCAGACAGGGACCGAGCAGTACTTC. This gives the protein CASSQTGTEQYF.